This T cell receptor beta chain was recorded in a study of early T cells in non-severe SARS-CoV-2 infection. Study-level background: The sequenced material was bulk RNA from unsorted whole blood, and its chains were unpaired.

Whole-study findings and limits: Using VDJdb, the matching emphasized anti-spike CD8 responses while missing private and CD4 specificities.

Regarding this clonotype: What it recognizes is unknown.

Germline assignment: CDR1 SGHRS and CDR2 YFSETQ. The CDR3 has 16 amino acids. With V trimmed by 4 bases and J by 1 base, 4 bases remained unmatched. Molecules of cDNA were individually given unique molecular identifiers that were attached to them. TCRdb redid the calling of the 5' RACE reads with MiXCR, one entry per CDR3 protein. The data show roughly 80,000 distinct CDR3 sequences, around 15% seen once. Sequenced input: whole blood. This rearrangement joins TRBV5-1 to TRBJ2-3; TRBD2 matches at 12 bases. The sequence derives from an adult who was a healthcare worker with PCR-confirmed SARS-CoV-2 infection or an uninfected control (not recorded which). This chain's CDR3 is CASSRRLAGGTDTQYF. The DNA of the CDR3 is TGCGCCAGCAGCCGTCGACTAGCGGGGGGCACAGATACGCAGTATTTT. Supplemented by reference TRBV5-1 and TRBJ2-3, the full variable domain reads KAGVTQTPRYLIKTRGQQVTLSCSPISGHRSVSWYQQTPGQGLQFLFEYFSETQRNKGNFPGRFSGRQFSNSRSEMNVSTLELGDSALYLCASSRRLAGGTDTQYFGPGTRLTVL.